These 3 T cell receptor beta chains were sequenced from one sample in a study of post-analysis software for immune sequencing data (dated by TCRdb to 2013 to 2016). Overall study results and their limits: Patients showed significantly higher frequencies than controls for a handful of TRBV segments, among them TRBV5-6, TRBV5-1 and TRBV20-1.

No antigen has been assigned to these receptors. Libraries were built with PCR. Data came from an Illumina HiSeq 2500. Unique molecular identifiers were incorporated into TCR beta cDNA libraries to reduce PCR and sequencing biases. Clones were called with MiXCR by TCRdb after fastp trimmed the public reads at Q25, and only in-frame beta chains were retained. Merged by CDR3 protein, the rows form single entries marked with the most common genes and DNA. This sample holds 350,000 to 500,000 distinct CDR3 sequences; roughly 40% were observed only once. The top ten clonotypes cover approximately 7.7% of the sample. The sequenced material came from blood. These TCRs come from a girl aged 2 to 10 with multiple sclerosis.

This chain uses TRBV7-2 with TRBJ2-7; 7 positions agree with TRBD2. Trimming removed 4 bases from V and 3 bases from J; junction bases left unmatched: 6. The length of the CDR3 is 14 residues. Looked up from germline, CDR1 is SGHTA and CDR2 is FQGNSA. Here the CDR3 reads CASSWVGGNYEQYF. In nucleotides, the CDR3 is TGTGCCAGCAGCTGGGTGGGGGGGAACTACGAGCAGTACTTC.

This clonotype was seen more than once but under ten times. The CDR3 DNA follows: TGTGCCAGCAGTAAGGACTATGCGGGCGAGACCCAGTACTTC. This gives the protein CASSKDYAGETQYF. This chain links TRBV7-2 with TRBJ2-5; possibly TRBD2 for D (6 bases). CDR1 is SGHTA, CDR2 FQGNSA, per germline. Trimming pared 6 bases from V and 5 bases from J, leaving 16 bases between. This CDR3 region has 14 residues.

The genes are TRBV6-2 or TRBV6-3 and TRBJ2-1; TRBD2 aligns across 13 bases. There are 17 residues in the CDR3. Germline values: CDR1 MNHEY, CDR2 SVGEGT. Losses at the gene ends were 6 bases for V and 3 bases for J; bases not matched to a gene: 8. CDR3 bases: TGTGCCAGCAGGAAGAGACTAGCGGGAGGCGACTACAATGAGCAGTTCTTC. This codes for CASRKRLAGGDYNEQFF.